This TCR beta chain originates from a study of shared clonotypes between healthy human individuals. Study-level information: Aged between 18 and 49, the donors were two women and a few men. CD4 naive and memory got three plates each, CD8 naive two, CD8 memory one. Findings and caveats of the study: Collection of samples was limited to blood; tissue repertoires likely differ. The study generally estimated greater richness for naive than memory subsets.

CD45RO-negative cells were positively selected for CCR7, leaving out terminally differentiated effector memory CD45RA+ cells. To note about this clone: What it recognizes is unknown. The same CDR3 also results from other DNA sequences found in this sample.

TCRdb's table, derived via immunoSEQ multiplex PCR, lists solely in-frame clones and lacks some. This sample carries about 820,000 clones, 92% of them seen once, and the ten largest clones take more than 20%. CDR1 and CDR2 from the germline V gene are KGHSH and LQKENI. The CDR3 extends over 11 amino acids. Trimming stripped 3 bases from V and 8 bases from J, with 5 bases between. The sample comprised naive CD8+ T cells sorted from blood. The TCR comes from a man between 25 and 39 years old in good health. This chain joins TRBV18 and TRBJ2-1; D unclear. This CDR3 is CASSPSDEQFF. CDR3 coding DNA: TGTGCCAGCTCACCGTCGGATGAGCAGTTCTTC.